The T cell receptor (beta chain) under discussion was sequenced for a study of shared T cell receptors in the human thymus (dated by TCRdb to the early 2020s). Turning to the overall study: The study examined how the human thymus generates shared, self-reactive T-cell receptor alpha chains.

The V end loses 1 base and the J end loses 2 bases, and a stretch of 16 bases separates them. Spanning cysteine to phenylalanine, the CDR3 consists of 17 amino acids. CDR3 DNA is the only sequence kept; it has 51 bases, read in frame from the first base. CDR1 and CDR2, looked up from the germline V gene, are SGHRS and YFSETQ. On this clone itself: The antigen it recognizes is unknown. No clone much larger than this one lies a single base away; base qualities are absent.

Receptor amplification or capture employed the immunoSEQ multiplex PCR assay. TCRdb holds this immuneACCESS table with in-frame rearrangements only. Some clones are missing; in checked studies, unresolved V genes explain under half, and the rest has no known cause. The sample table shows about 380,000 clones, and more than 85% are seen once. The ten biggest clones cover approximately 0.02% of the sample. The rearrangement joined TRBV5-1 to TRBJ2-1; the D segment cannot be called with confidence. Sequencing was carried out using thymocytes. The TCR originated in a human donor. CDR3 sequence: CASSLPNRPWAYNEQFF. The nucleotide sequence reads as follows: TGCGCCAGCAGCTTGCCCAACAGACCTTGGGCCTACAATGAGCAGTTCTTC.